The clone carrying this TCR beta chain was counted ten times or more. The CDR3 extends over 12 amino acids. Germline V gene data show CDR1 as LNHDA and CDR2 as SQIVND (reference sequence). Losses at the gene ends were 9 bases for V and 5 bases for J; bases not matched to a gene: 2. TCRdb re-derived calls from the reads in MiXCR, one entry per CDR3 protein. The sample has 490,000 or so distinct CDR3 sequences, about 11% seen once. The data were obtained in a study of T cell repertoires in cytomegalovirus infection. The origin of this receptor is a human donor in good health (CMV status not recorded). Some clones in this sample may be carry-over from other donors' samples. The sequenced sample consisted of PBMCs. This chain links TRBV19 with TRBJ2-5, with TRBD2 identical over 11 bases. CDR3 loop: CASTSGGETQYF. The CDR3 DNA follows: TGTGCCAGCACTAGCGGGGGCGAGACCCAGTACTTC.